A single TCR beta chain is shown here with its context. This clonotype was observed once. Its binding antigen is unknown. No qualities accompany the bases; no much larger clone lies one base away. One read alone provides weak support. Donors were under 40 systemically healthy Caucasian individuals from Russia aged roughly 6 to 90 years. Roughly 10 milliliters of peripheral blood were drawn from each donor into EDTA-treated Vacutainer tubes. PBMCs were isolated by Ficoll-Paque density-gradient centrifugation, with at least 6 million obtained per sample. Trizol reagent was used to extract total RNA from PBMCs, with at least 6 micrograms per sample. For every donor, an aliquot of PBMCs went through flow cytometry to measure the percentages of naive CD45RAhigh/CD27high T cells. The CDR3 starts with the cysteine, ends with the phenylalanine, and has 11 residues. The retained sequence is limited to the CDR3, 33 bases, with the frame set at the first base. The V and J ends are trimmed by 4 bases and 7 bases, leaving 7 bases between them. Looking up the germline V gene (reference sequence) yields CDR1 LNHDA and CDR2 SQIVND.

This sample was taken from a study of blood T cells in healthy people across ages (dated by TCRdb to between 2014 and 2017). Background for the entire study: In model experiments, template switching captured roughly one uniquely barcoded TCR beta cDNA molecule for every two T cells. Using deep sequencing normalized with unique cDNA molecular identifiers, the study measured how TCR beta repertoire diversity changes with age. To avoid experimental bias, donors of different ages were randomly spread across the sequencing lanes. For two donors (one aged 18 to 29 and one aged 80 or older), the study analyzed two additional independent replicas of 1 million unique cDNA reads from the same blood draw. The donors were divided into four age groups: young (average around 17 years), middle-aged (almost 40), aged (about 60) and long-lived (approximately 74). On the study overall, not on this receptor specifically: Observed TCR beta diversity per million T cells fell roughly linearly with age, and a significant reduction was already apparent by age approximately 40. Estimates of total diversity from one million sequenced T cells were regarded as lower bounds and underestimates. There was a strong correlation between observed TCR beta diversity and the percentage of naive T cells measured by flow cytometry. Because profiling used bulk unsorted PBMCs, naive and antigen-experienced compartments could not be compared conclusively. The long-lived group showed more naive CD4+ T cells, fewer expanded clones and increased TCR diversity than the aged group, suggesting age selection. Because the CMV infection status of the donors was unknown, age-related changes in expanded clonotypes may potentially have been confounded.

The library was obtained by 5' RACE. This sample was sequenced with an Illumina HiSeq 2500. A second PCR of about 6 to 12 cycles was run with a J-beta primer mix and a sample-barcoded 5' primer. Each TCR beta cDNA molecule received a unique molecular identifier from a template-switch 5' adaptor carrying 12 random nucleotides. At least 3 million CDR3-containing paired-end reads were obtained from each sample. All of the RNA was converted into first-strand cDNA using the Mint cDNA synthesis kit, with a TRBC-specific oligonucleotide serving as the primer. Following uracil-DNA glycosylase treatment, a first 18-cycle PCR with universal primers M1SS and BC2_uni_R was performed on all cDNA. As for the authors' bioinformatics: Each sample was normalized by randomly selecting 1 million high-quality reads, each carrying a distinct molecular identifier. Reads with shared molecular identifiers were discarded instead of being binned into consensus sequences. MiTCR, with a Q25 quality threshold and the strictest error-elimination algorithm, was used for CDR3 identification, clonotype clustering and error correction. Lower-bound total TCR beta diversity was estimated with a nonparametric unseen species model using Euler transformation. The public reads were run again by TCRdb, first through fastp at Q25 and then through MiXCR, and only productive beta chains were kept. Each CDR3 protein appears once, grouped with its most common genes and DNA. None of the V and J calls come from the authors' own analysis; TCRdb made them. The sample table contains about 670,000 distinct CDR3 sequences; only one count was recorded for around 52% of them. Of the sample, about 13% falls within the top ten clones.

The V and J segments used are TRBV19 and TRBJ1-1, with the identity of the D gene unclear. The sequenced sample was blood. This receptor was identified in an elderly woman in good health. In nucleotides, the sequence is TGTGCCAGTAGTAAAGAGGGTGAAGCTTTCTTT. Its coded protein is CASSKEGEAFF.